This entry lists 20 T cell receptor beta chains sequenced from one sample in a study of a mutant IDH1 vaccine in newly diagnosed glioma. This table comes from immunoSEQ multiplex PCR, and its TCRdb copy is limited to in-frame clones, with some not included. The table lists tens of thousands of clones, approximately 82% of them singletons. Their specific antigens are unknown. The time point was: week 47, end of study. Every single dose of the vaccine, 300 ug of mutant IDH1 20-mer peptide, came with topical imiquimod. The sequencing used PBMCs, collected from a glioma patient whose treatment included an IDH1 peptide vaccine. These receptors were obtained from a man between 18 and 35 years old with glioma. Some clones in this sample may be carry-over from other donors' samples.

This chain connects TRBV28 to TRBJ2-7; 10 nucleotides agree with TRBD2. Trimming cost V 3 bases and J 6 bases; bases outside gene matches: 5. CDR3 length equals 14 residues. Per germline, CDR1 MDHEN and CDR2 SYDVKM. The CDR3: CASSFGLADSEQYF. DNA for the CDR3: TGTGCCAGCAGTTTTGGACTAGCGGATTCCGAGCAGTACTTC.

This clone has just one count. The chain uses TRBV18 and TRBJ2-3, with D hard to call. V lost 3 bases and J 2 bases, leaving 6 bases between the germline ends. CDR1 is KGHSH, CDR2 LQKENI, per germline. This CDR3 is built from 13 residues. The CDR3 nucleotides are TGTGCCAGCTCACCTGACGTCACAGATACGCAGTATTTT. It specifies CASSPDVTDTQYF.

The chain recombines TRBV7-6 with TRBJ1-5; D gene ambiguous. The V end lost 3 bases, the J end lost 0 bases, and 18 bases lay between the germline ends. The CDR3 has 18 amino acids. Germline values: CDR1 SGHVS, CDR2 FNYEAQ. The CDR3 DNA reads TGTGCCAGCAGCTTGGGCCCTGGTCGGTCGTATAGCAATCAGCCCCAGCATTTT. It specifies CASSLGPGRSYSNQPQHF.

V gene TRBV5-1 combines with J gene TRBJ2-7; D is perhaps TRBD2 (5 bases). The ends were cut back, 5 bases at V and 2 bases at J, with 11 bases in the middle. CDR1 is SGHRS, CDR2 YFSETQ, per germline. This CDR3 comprises 13 residues. The CDR3 DNA is TGCGCCAGCAGGGAATTCGGGGCCTACGAGCAGTACTTC. The encoded protein is CASREFGAYEQYF. Full variable domain (outside the CDR3, taken from reference TRBV5-1 and TRBJ2-7): KAGVTQTPRYLIKTRGQQVTLSCSPISGHRSVSWYQQTPGQGLQFLFEYFSETQRNKGNFPGRFSGRQFSNSRSEMNVSTLELGDSALYLCASREFGAYEQYFGPGTRLTVT.

The chain recombines TRBV30 with TRBJ1-2, with D tentatively TRBD1 (6 bases). Trimming left V 0 bases short and J 8 bases short, with 22 bases between. Looked up from germline, CDR1 is GTSNPN and CDR2 is SVGIG (reference sequence). The CDR3 covers 16 residues. The CDR3 nucleotides are TGTGCCTGGAGTGTCGTGGGGGCGGGCTGGAATCAGGGCTACACCTTC. Its translation is CAWSVVGAGWNQGYTF.

This chain joins TRBV27 and TRBJ2-1, with TRBD2 as a possible D gene (6 bases). The CDR3 loop spans 13 amino acids. V was trimmed by 10 bases and J by 2 bases, leaving 12 bases between them. Germline CDR1 reads MNHEY; CDR2 reads SMNVEV (reference sequence). The chain's CDR3 is CATREIAYNEQFF. In DNA, the CDR3 is TGTGCCACCCGGGAGATCGCCTACAATGAGCAGTTCTTC.

This clone was seen just once. J is TRBJ2-7 and V is TRBV6-5; TRBD2 is a possible D gene (6 bases). Germline V gene sequence: CDR1 MNHEY, CDR2 SVGAGI. The CDR3 has 13 amino acids. V dropped 7 bases and J dropped 0 bases, with 10 bases sitting between them. The CDR3 spells CASKEGSSYEQYF. Written as DNA, the CDR3 is TGTGCCAGCAAGGAGGGGAGCTCCTACGAGCAGTACTTC.

The chain carries TRBV7-3 and TRBJ1-1; D call uncertain. The CDR3 consists of 12 residues. V was trimmed by 1 base and J by 4 bases, leaving 4 bases between them. Per germline, CDR1 SGHTA and CDR2 FQGTGA. The DNA of the CDR3 is TGTGCCAGCAGCTTAATGGGCACTGAAGCTTTCTTT. Protein sequence: CASSLMGTEAFF.

The rearrangement uses TRBV13 and TRBJ2-7; TRBD2 is a possible D gene (5 bases). The germline V and J ends were trimmed by 5 bases and 7 bases, with 15 bases remaining between them. The CDR3 runs to 13 residues. Germline CDR1 PRHDT, CDR2 FYEKMQ (reference sequence). Written as DNA, the CDR3 is TGTGCCAGCAGCGTTAGCGAGCTCTTGGAGCAGTACTTC. Translated, it gives CASSVSELLEQYF.

This clone appeared once. The chain employs TRBV11-2 and TRBJ1-5; possible D gene TRBD1, 5 bases. The CDR3 totals 15 residues. Trimming removed 0 bases from V and 2 bases from J, with 8 bases in between. Germline lookup yields CDR1 SGHAT and CDR2 FQNNGV. In DNA, the CDR3 is TGTGCCAGCAGCTTAGATCCGGGGGGCAATCAGCCCCAGCATTTT. This translates into CASSLDPGGNQPQHF. The variable domain in full, with the rest retrieved from reference TRBV11-2 and TRBJ1-5, is EAGVAQSPRYKIIEKRQSVAFWCNPISGHATLYWYQQILGQGPKLLIQFQNNGVVDDSQLPKDRFSAERLKGVDSTLKIQPAKLEDSAVYLCASSLDPGGNQPQHFGDGTRLSIL.

The chain is built from TRBV23-1 and TRBJ2-3; no clear D. TRBV23-1 is an open reading frame, and its role is uncertain. The CDR3 runs to 14 residues. V dropped 3 bases and J dropped 2 bases, with 9 bases sitting between them. CDR3 sequence: CASSQWTITDTQYF. CDR3 DNA sequence: TGCGCCAGCAGTCAGTGGACCATCACAGATACGCAGTATTTT.

The V gene is TRBV5-6, the J gene TRBJ2-5, with TRBD1 identical over 7 bases. In germline, CDR1 is SGHDT, CDR2 YYEEEE. CDR3 length equals 15 residues. The ends lost 4 bases at V and 4 bases at J; junction bases unmatched: 10. This CDR3 reads CASSVRTGARETQYF. The CDR3 DNA is TGTGCCAGCAGCGTACGAACAGGGGCCCGAGAGACCCAGTACTTC.

The chain employs TRBV18 and TRBJ2-2; D remains unclear. Per germline, CDR1 KGHSH and CDR2 LQKENI. Trimming cost V 3 bases and J 5 bases, with 10 bases left between them. The CDR3 is 14 amino acids. CDR3 in amino acids: CASSPQGGTGELFF. In nucleotides, the CDR3 is TGTGCCAGCTCACCTCAAGGTGGAACCGGGGAGCTGTTTTTT.

The gene calls are TRBV18 and TRBJ1-1; tentatively, D is TRBD1 (5 bases). The CDR3 length is 16 residues. The germline V gene has CDR1 KGHSH and CDR2 LQKENI. V shed 3 bases and J shed 7 bases, with 21 bases lying between them. CDR3 bases: TGTGCCAGCTCACCGCGAATGGAGGCGCCGGGACTTGAAGCTTTCTTT. It translates to CASSPRMEAPGLEAFF.

The gene calls are TRBV18 and TRBJ1-1; no clear D gene. The germline gives CDR1 KGHSH, CDR2 LQKENI. Trimming cost V 6 bases and J 0 bases, with 8 bases left between them. The CDR3 covers 13 residues. The CDR3 nucleotides read TGTGCCAGCTCTCCCTTTCTGAACACTGAAGCTTTCTTT. This translates into CASSPFLNTEAFF. Supplemented by reference TRBV18 and TRBJ1-1, the full variable domain reads NAGVMQNPRHLVRRRGQEARLRCSPMKGHSHVYWYRQLPEEGLKFMVYLQKENIIDESGMPKERFSAEFPKEGPSILRIQQVVRGDSAAYFCASSPFLNTEAFFGQGTRLTVV.

Only a few counts were recorded for this clone. The J gene is TRBJ1-1, the V gene TRBV7-9, with 7 bases matching TRBD1. Per the germline V gene, CDR1 is SEHNR and CDR2 is FQNEAQ (reference sequence). The CDR3 contains 14 residues. V trimming: 5 bases; J trimming: 5 bases; junction bases outside the gene matches: 8. In nucleotides, the CDR3 is TGTGCCAGCAGCCCGCGGACAGGAGGGACTGAAGCTTTCTTT. Amino acid sequence: CASSPRTGGTEAFF. The full variable domain, rest sourced from reference TRBV7-9 and TRBJ1-1, is DTGVSQNPRHKITKRGQNVTFRCDPISEHNRLYWYRQTLGQGPEFLTYFQNEAQLEKSRLLSDRFSAERPKGSFSTLEIQRTEQGDSAMYLCASSPRTGGTEAFFGQGTRLTVV.

V is TRBV2 and J is TRBJ1-1, with TRBD1 identical over 9 bases. The CDR3 has 13 amino acids. The V and J ends lost 10 bases and 4 bases, in that order; junction bases with no gene match: 7. CDR1 SNHLY and CDR2 FYNNEI come from the germline V gene. This chain's CDR3 is CATRDREGTEAFF. The CDR3 DNA reads TGTGCCACCAGGGACAGGGAGGGCACTGAAGCTTTCTTT.

This chain joins TRBV9 and TRBJ2-7; no firm D call. This CDR3 contains 15 residues. The ends were cut back, 0 bases at V and 3 bases at J, with 13 bases in the middle. The germline CDR1 and CDR2 sequences are SGDLS and YYNGEE. The CDR3: CASSVGSHPFYEQYF. The CDR3 DNA sequence: TGTGCCAGCAGCGTAGGATCGCACCCTTTCTACGAGCAGTACTTC.

This sequence joins TRBV4-1 and TRBJ2-7, with 7 positions matching TRBD2. The CDR3 is 15 amino acids. Germline V gene data show CDR1 as MGHRA and CDR2 as YSYEKL. V lost 4 bases to trimming and J lost 4 bases; unmatched junction nucleotides: 10. For the CDR3, the DNA is TGCGCCAGCAGCCTACGGGTCACCGGGGGGTACGAGCAGTACTTC. Its protein product is CASSLRVTGGYEQYF.

The chain is built from TRBV10-2 and TRBJ2-6; D perhaps matches TRBD2 (5 bases). V shed 4 bases and J shed 2 bases, with 9 bases lying between them. CDR1 is WSHSY and CDR2 is SAAADI in the germline V gene. The CDR3 spans 15 residues. CDR3 sequence reads: CASSGSGTGANVLTF. CDR3 in DNA: TGCGCCAGCAGTGGTTCGGGGACTGGGGCCAACGTCCTGACTTTC.